The rows below give T cell receptor beta chains drawn from one sample of a study of T cell responses to AZD1222 COVID-19 vaccine. The assay was immunoSEQ multiplex PCR, and TCRdb's table has in-frame clones only and misses some. This sample carries around 130,000 clones, 85% to 95% of them seen once, and the ten largest clones take approximately 0.85%. The sample in question was peripheral blood, obtained on day 0 of AZD1222 vaccination. Every receptor here comes from an adult in good health. The CDR3 runs from the conserved cysteine through the conserved F or W. The order of the fields is D gene, V gene, clone size, J gene, CDR3 protein, CDR3 DNA. D genes are given only for firm matches. Size is stated for part of the rows, as once, few or many counts, or as a class when the clone is expanded.

TRBD1	TRBV11-2	-	TRBJ1-1	CASSFTTGVVSEAFF	TGTGCCAGCAGCTTCACGACAGGGGTAGTCTCTGAAGCTTTCTTT
TRBD1	TRBV2	-	TRBJ1-4	CASRPGQGAEKLFF	TGTGCCAGCAGGCCGGGACAGGGCGCAGAAAAACTGTTTTTT
TRBD2	TRBV9	once	TRBJ2-1	CASSVASGGANEQFF	TGTGCCAGCAGCGTAGCAAGCGGGGGGGCCAATGAGCAGTTCTTC
-	TRBV9	-	TRBJ1-4	CASSVQGIGEKLFF	TGTGCCAGCAGCGTTCAGGGAATAGGCGAAAAACTGTTTTTT
-	TRBV29-1	-	TRBJ1-4	CSVLDSATNEKLFF	TGCAGCGTTCTGGACAGTGCAACTAATGAAAAACTGTTTTTT
-	TRBV2	once	TRBJ1-1	CASSVDGYTEAFF	TGTGCCAGCAGCGTCGACGGCTACACTGAAGCTTTCTTT
TRBD1	TRBV29-1	-	TRBJ1-1	CSVPAWGQGVSNTEAFF	TGCAGCGTGCCTGCCTGGGGACAGGGGGTTTCGAACACTGAAGCTTTCTTT
-	TRBV6-6	-	TRBJ1-3	CASSYQGGLNGNTIYF	TGTGCCAGCAGTTACCAAGGGGGTCTCAACGGAAACACCATATATTTT
-	TRBV29-1	once	TRBJ1-1	CSVEPPGPVEAFF	TGCAGCGTTGAGCCGCCAGGGCCAGTTGAAGCTTTCTTT
-	TRBV15	once	TRBJ2-7	CATSPRGDSYEQYF	TGTGCCACCAGCCCGAGGGGGGACTCCTACGAGCAGTACTTC
-	TRBV7-9	-	TRBJ1-5	CASSLGIDQPQHF	TGTGCCAGCAGCTTAGGGATAGACCAGCCCCAGCATTTT
-	TRBV5-1	-	TRBJ1-4	CASSLTGATNEKLFF	TGCGCCAGCAGCTTGACGGGGGCAACTAATGAAAAACTGTTTTTT
-	TRBV5-6	-	TRBJ1-1	CASSLLWEGEAFF	TGTGCCAGCAGCTTGTTGTGGGAAGGGGAAGCTTTCTTT
-	TRBV19	-	TRBJ2-2	CASRAPGRLNTGELFF	TGTGCCAGTAGGGCACCGGGACGGCTAAACACCGGGGAGCTGTTTTTT
TRBD2	TRBV7-9	-	TRBJ2-1	CASSSTSGANPEQFF	TGTGCCAGCAGCTCGACTAGCGGGGCCAACCCTGAGCAGTTCTTC
TRBD1	TRBV6-6	-	TRBJ2-7	CASSPRQGAAYEQYF	TGTGCCAGCAGCCCCCGACAGGGGGCCGCCTACGAGCAGTACTTC
TRBD1	TRBV18	-	TRBJ2-2	CASSRDRVNGELFF	TGTGCCAGCTCGCGGGACAGGGTGAACGGGGAGCTGTTTTTT
-	TRBV13	-	TRBJ2-3	CASSFMKFGDTQYF	TGTGCCAGCAGCTTTATGAAGTTTGGAGATACGCAGTATTTT
-	TRBV12-3/TRBV12-4	once	TRBJ2-1	CASGNGGENEQFF	TGTGCCAGCGGGAACGGGGGTGAAAATGAGCAGTTCTTC
-	TRBV10-3	once	TRBJ1-5	CAISESGGSNQPQHF	TGTGCCATCAGTGAGTCCGGGGGTAGCAATCAGCCCCAGCATTTT
-	TRBV6-5	-	TRBJ1-1	CASRSPGGRGTEAFF	TGTGCCAGCAGATCGCCCGGGGGGCGCGGAACTGAAGCTTTCTTT
-	TRBV6-6	-	TRBJ1-1	CASSYSTNTEAFF	TGTGCCAGCAGTTACTCGACGAACACTGAAGCTTTCTTT
-	TRBV5-6	-	TRBJ2-1	CASSLGSNEQFF	TGTGCCAGCAGCTTGGGGAGCAATGAGCAGTTCTTC
-	TRBV7-9	-	TRBJ2-5	CASTREERDQETQYF	TGTGCCAGCACCCGTGAAGAGAGAGACCAAGAGACCCAGTACTTC